This is a list of T cell receptor beta chains from one sample in a study of T cells in Graves' hyperthyroidism and ophthalmopathy. TCRdb passed the multiplex PCR reads through MiXCR, listing each CDR3 protein once. The top ten clones hold 16% of a sample with 600,000 to 850,000 distinct CDR3 sequences, roughly a sixth of them seen once. Sequenced sample: blood. These TCRs come from a woman between 50 and 59 years old with Graves' hyperthyroidism that later progressed to Graves' ophthalmopathy. The CDR3 runs from the conserved cysteine through the conserved F or W. D genes are given only for firm matches. A clone size is listed for some rows: how often the clone was seen (once, few, many), or a class if it is expanded.

V gene: TRBV20-1; clone size: few; D gene: TRBD1; J gene: TRBJ1-2; CDR3 protein: CSAETGTANYGYTF; CDR3 DNA: TGCAGTGCAGAGACCGGGACAGCGAACTATGGCTACACCTTC
V gene: TRBV6-1; clone size: few; D gene: -; J gene: TRBJ1-6; CDR3 protein: CASSVTGKMIHNSPLHF; CDR3 DNA: TGCGCCAGCAGTGTTACAGGGAAAATGATTCATAATTCACCCCTCCACTTT
V gene: TRBV20-1; clone size: many; D gene: TRBD1; J gene: TRBJ1-2; CDR3 protein: CSATGTANLYGYTF; CDR3 DNA: TGCAGTGCCACCGGGACAGCGAATCTTTATGGCTACACCTTC
V gene: TRBV15; clone size: -; D gene: -; J gene: TRBJ2-5; CDR3 protein: CATSRDLGPLTETQYF; CDR3 DNA: TGTGCCACCAGCAGAGATTTGGGACCTCTGACGGAGACCCAGTACTTC
V gene: TRBV7-9; clone size: -; D gene: -; J gene: TRBJ2-1; CDR3 protein: CASTSSDEDNEQFF; CDR3 DNA: TGTGCCAGCACCTCTAGTGATGAGGACAATGAGCAGTTCTTC
V gene: TRBV11-2; clone size: -; D gene: -; J gene: TRBJ1-1; CDR3 protein: CASTTSGVGNTEAFF; CDR3 DNA: TGTGCCAGCACCACTTCGGGGGTGGGGAACACTGAAGCTTTCTTT
V gene: TRBV20-1; clone size: many; D gene: TRBD2; J gene: TRBJ2-1; CDR3 protein: CSAIPGLAGDYYNEQFF; CDR3 DNA: TGCAGTGCTATACCGGGACTAGCGGGGGACTACTACAATGAGCAGTTCTTC
V gene: TRBV10-3; clone size: -; D gene: -; J gene: TRBJ2-7; CDR3 protein: CAIRRVGTYEQYF; CDR3 DNA: TGTGCCATCAGGAGGGTAGGAACCTACGAGCAGTACTTC
V gene: TRBV3-1; clone size: many; D gene: -; J gene: TRBJ1-2; CDR3 protein: CASTQTGSSGYTF; CDR3 DNA: TGTGCCAGCACCCAAACAGGGTCGAGTGGCTACACCTTC
V gene: TRBV27; clone size: -; D gene: -; J gene: TRBJ2-6; CDR3 protein: CASSFEPANVLTF; CDR3 DNA: TGTGCCAGCAGTTTTGAGCCCGCCAACGTCCTGACTTTC
V gene: TRBV29-1; clone size: many; D gene: -; J gene: TRBJ1-1; CDR3 protein: CSVGGRDTEAFF; CDR3 DNA: TGCAGCGTCGGAGGACGGGACACTGAAGCTTTCTTT
V gene: TRBV5-6; clone size: -; D gene: -; J gene: TRBJ2-1; CDR3 protein: CASKLSLSYNEQFF; CDR3 DNA: TGTGCCAGCAAGCTGAGCCTCTCCTACAATGAGCAGTTCTTC
V gene: TRBV12-5; clone size: -; D gene: TRBD1; J gene: TRBJ2-2; CDR3 protein: CASGLGQGLNTGELFF; CDR3 DNA: TGTGCTAGTGGTTTGGGACAGGGCCTCAACACCGGGGAGCTGTTTTTT
V gene: TRBV7-2; clone size: -; D gene: TRBD1; J gene: TRBJ1-5; CDR3 protein: CASSLTGIDQPQHF; CDR3 DNA: TGTGCCAGCAGCTTGACAGGGATCGATCAGCCCCAGCATTTT
V gene: TRBV27; clone size: -; D gene: -; J gene: TRBJ1-2; CDR3 protein: CASSFSGSYYGYTF; CDR3 DNA: TGTGCCAGCAGTTTCTCGGGTTCGTACTATGGCTACACCTTC
V gene: TRBV20-1; clone size: many; D gene: TRBD1; J gene: TRBJ2-1; CDR3 protein: CSAGGYRGNDEQFF; CDR3 DNA: TGCAGTGCTGGAGGATACAGGGGTAACGATGAGCAGTTCTTC
V gene: TRBV20-1; clone size: many; D gene: -; J gene: TRBJ2-2; CDR3 protein: CSARSPRTNTGELFF; CDR3 DNA: TGCAGTGCTAGGTCTCCCAGAACGAACACCGGGGAGCTGTTTTTT
V gene: TRBV7-9; clone size: -; D gene: TRBD1; J gene: TRBJ1-5; CDR3 protein: CASSLMARQGFSNQPQHF; CDR3 DNA: TGTGCCAGCAGCTTAATGGCGAGACAGGGATTTAGCAATCAGCCCCAGCATTTT
V gene: TRBV2; clone size: many; D gene: TRBD1; J gene: TRBJ1-2; CDR3 protein: CASSFVGTGFDGYTF; CDR3 DNA: TGTGCCAGCAGCTTCGTCGGGACAGGGTTCGACGGCTACACCTTC
V gene: TRBV5-1; clone size: few; D gene: -; J gene: TRBJ1-2; CDR3 protein: CASSSTAGSYGYTF; CDR3 DNA: TGCGCCAGCAGTTCAACCGCCGGGTCCTATGGCTACACCTTC
V gene: TRBV9; clone size: -; D gene: -; J gene: TRBJ1-1; CDR3 protein: CASSVGVALNTEAFF; CDR3 DNA: TGTGCCAGCAGCGTAGGGGTAGCCTTGAACACTGAAGCTTTCTTT
V gene: TRBV7-2; clone size: -; D gene: TRBD1; J gene: TRBJ2-7; CDR3 protein: CASLRAGGTYEQYF; CDR3 DNA: TGTGCCTCCCTCAGGGCAGGGGGTACCTACGAGCAGTACTTC
V gene: TRBV7-8; clone size: many; D gene: TRBD1; J gene: TRBJ1-2; CDR3 protein: CASSPARPGGDYGYTF; CDR3 DNA: TGTGCCAGCAGCCCAGCGCGGCCAGGGGGAGATTATGGCTACACCTTC
V gene: TRBV5-8; clone size: -; D gene: TRBD1; J gene: TRBJ1-3; CDR3 protein: CASSRRDSTSGNTIYF; CDR3 DNA: TGTGCCAGCAGCCGACGGGACAGTACCTCTGGAAACACCATATATTTT
V gene: TRBV5-1; clone size: few; D gene: -; J gene: TRBJ2-4; CDR3 protein: CASSFLGTKNIQYF; CDR3 DNA: TGCGCCAGCAGCTTTTTGGGAACCAAAAACATTCAGTACTTC
V gene: TRBV10-3; clone size: -; D gene: TRBD2; J gene: TRBJ2-2; CDR3 protein: CAISDAGLAGPRYTGELFF; CDR3 DNA: TGTGCCATCAGTGACGCCGGACTAGCGGGCCCCCGCTACACCGGGGAGCTGTTTTTT
V gene: TRBV9; clone size: -; D gene: -; J gene: TRBJ2-2; CDR3 protein: CASSVGAGTNTGELFF; CDR3 DNA: TGTGCCAGCAGCGTAGGCGCAGGGACAAACACCGGGGAGCTGTTTTTT
V gene: TRBV20-1; clone size: many; D gene: -; J gene: TRBJ1-2; CDR3 protein: CSARVRTAVQAGYTF; CDR3 DNA: TGCAGTGCTAGAGTAAGGACGGCGGTTCAGGCTGGCTACACCTTC
V gene: TRBV4-2; clone size: few; D gene: -; J gene: TRBJ1-2; CDR3 protein: CASSPLPTGHRATF; CDR3 DNA: TGTGCCAGCAGCCCCTTACCGACAGGCCACAGGGCCACCTTC
V gene: TRBV3-1; clone size: -; D gene: -; J gene: TRBJ2-4; CDR3 protein: CASSHIGSKNIQYF; CDR3 DNA: TGTGCCAGCAGCCACATAGGGAGCAAAAACATTCAGTACTTC
V gene: TRBV10-3; clone size: -; D gene: TRBD1; J gene: TRBJ2-5; CDR3 protein: CAIGGRLRTGAQETQYF; CDR3 DNA: TGTGCCATCGGTGGGAGGCTCCGGACAGGGGCCCAAGAGACCCAGTACTTC
V gene: TRBV3-1; clone size: many; D gene: TRBD1; J gene: TRBJ1-1; CDR3 protein: CASSPGQGFTEAFF; CDR3 DNA: TGTGCCAGCAGCCCGGGACAGGGGTTTACTGAAGCTTTCTTT
V gene: TRBV18; clone size: many; D gene: -; J gene: TRBJ1-4; CDR3 protein: CASLTQEKLFF; CDR3 DNA: TGTGCCAGCCTTACCCAAGAAAAACTGTTTTTT
V gene: TRBV27; clone size: few; D gene: -; J gene: TRBJ2-7; CDR3 protein: CASSFGRGPIEQYF; CDR3 DNA: TGTGCCAGCAGTTTCGGCAGGGGCCCTATCGAGCAGTACTTC
V gene: TRBV6-2/TRBV6-3; clone size: few; D gene: TRBD2; J gene: TRBJ2-1; CDR3 protein: CASSHGSSGGFKDNEQFF; CDR3 DNA: TGTGCCAGCAGCCACGGGTCTAGCGGGGGGTTTAAGGACAATGAGCAGTTCTTC
V gene: TRBV15; clone size: -; D gene: TRBD1; J gene: TRBJ1-2; CDR3 protein: CATSKGQGAANYGYTF; CDR3 DNA: TGTGCCACCAGCAAGGGACAGGGGGCAGCTAACTATGGCTACACCTTC
V gene: TRBV19; clone size: -; D gene: TRBD2; J gene: TRBJ2-7; CDR3 protein: CATTTRGLASSEQYF; CDR3 DNA: TGTGCCACCACAACTCGAGGACTAGCGTCGTCCGAGCAGTACTTC
V gene: TRBV7-8; clone size: few; D gene: TRBD2; J gene: TRBJ2-5; CDR3 protein: CASSLDSGEGQETQYF; CDR3 DNA: TGTGCCAGCAGCTTAGATAGCGGGGAGGGGCAAGAGACCCAGTACTTC
V gene: TRBV20-1; clone size: few; D gene: -; J gene: TRBJ2-3; CDR3 protein: CSAPGGRTITDTQYF; CDR3 DNA: TGCAGTGCTCCGGGGGGCCGGACTATCACAGATACGCAGTATTTT
V gene: TRBV25-1; clone size: once; D gene: TRBD1; J gene: TRBJ1-2; CDR3 protein: CASSDDQGQNYGYTF; CDR3 DNA: TGTGCCAGCAGTGACGATCAGGGACAGAACTATGGCTACACCTTC
V gene: TRBV29-1; clone size: few; D gene: -; J gene: TRBJ2-7; CDR3 protein: CSVVLRTAAYEQYF; CDR3 DNA: TGCAGCGTTGTTTTGAGGACGGCGGCCTACGAGCAGTACTTC
V gene: TRBV12-3/TRBV12-4; clone size: -; D gene: TRBD2; J gene: TRBJ2-3; CDR3 protein: CASSLKSSGGDTQYF; CDR3 DNA: TGTGCCAGCAGTTTAAAGTCTAGCGGGGGAGATACGCAGTATTTT
V gene: TRBV7-9; clone size: -; D gene: TRBD1; J gene: TRBJ1-3; CDR3 protein: CASSSGGLHSGNTIYF; CDR3 DNA: TGTGCCAGCAGCTCAGGGGGCCTACACTCTGGAAACACCATATATTTT
V gene: TRBV6-1; clone size: -; D gene: TRBD1; J gene: TRBJ2-2; CDR3 protein: CASLSITGQGITGELFF; CDR3 DNA: TGTGCCAGCCTCTCCATTACGGGACAGGGTATCACCGGGGAGCTGTTTTTT
V gene: TRBV12-3/TRBV12-4; clone size: few; D gene: -; J gene: TRBJ2-2; CDR3 protein: CASSMPRRNTGELFF; CDR3 DNA: TGTGCCAGCAGTATGCCCCGACGGAACACCGGGGAGCTGTTTTTT
V gene: TRBV4-2; clone size: -; D gene: -; J gene: TRBJ2-3; CDR3 protein: CASSQKRGYTDTQYF; CDR3 DNA: TGTGCCAGCAGCCAAAAGAGAGGATACACAGATACGCAGTATTTT
V gene: TRBV6-2/TRBV6-3; clone size: -; D gene: TRBD2; J gene: TRBJ2-1; CDR3 protein: CASSSLVIAGGDEQFF; CDR3 DNA: TGTGCCAGCAGTTCCCTCGTGATAGCGGGGGGGGATGAGCAGTTCTTC